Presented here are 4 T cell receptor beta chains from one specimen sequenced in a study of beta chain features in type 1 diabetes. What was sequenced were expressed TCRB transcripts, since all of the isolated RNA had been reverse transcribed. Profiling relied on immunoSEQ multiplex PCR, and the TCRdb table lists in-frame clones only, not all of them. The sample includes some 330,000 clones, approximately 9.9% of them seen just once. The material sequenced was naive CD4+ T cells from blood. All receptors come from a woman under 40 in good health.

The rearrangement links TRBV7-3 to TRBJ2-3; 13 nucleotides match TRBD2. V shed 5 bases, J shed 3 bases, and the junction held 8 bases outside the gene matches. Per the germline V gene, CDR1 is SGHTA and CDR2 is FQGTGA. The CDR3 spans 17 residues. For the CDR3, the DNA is TGTGCCAGCAGCCCCTGGACTAGCGGGAGTTCTACAGATACGCAGTATTTT. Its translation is CASSPWTSGSSTDTQYF.

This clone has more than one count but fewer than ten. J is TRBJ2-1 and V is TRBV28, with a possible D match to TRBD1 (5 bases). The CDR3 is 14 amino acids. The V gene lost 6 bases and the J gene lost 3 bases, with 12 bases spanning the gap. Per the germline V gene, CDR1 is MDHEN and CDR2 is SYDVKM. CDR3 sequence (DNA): TGTGCCAGCAGCCGACAGTCGGGCTACAATGAGCAGTTCTTC. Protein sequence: CASSRQSGYNEQFF.

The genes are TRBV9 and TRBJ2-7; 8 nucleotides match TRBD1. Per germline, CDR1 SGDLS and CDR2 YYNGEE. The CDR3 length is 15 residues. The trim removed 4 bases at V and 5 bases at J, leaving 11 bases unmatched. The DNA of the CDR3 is TGTGCCAGCAGCCCCTGGGCGGACAGGGTCCACGAGCAGTACTTC. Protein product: CASSPWADRVHEQYF.

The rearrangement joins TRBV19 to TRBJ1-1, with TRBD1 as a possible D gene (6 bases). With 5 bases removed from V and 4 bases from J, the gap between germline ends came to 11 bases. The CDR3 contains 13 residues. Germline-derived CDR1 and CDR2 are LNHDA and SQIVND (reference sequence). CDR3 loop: CASSATGTTEAFF. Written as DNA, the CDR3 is TGTGCCAGTAGTGCTACAGGGACCACTGAAGCTTTCTTT.